This T cell receptor (beta chain) was obtained from a study of cytomegalovirus exposure and HLA in healthy donors. Study-level information: A data release that came early held 80 million or so unique TCRs from HLA-typed donors.

Primers for the PCR totalled 60 Vbeta and 13 Jbeta. Assay used: immunoSEQ multiplex PCR; TCRdb lists only in-frame clones, some missing. The sample lists about 89,000 clones; about four fifths were seen once. This CDR3 has 15 amino acids. Trimming left V 8 bases short and J 0 bases short, with 14 bases between. Germline assignment: CDR1 SNHLY and CDR2 FYNNEI. This receptor was identified in a female donor in good health and CMV-seropositive. The sample comprised PBMCs. This chain uses TRBV2 with TRBJ1-3, with D tentatively TRBD1 (6 bases). The CDR3 region is CASDRQDDSGNTIYF. The CDR3 DNA sequence: TGTGCCAGCGATCGACAGGACGACTCTGGAAACACCATATATTTT.